This T cell receptor beta chain was documented in a study of blood T cells in healthy people across ages (dated by TCRdb to 2015 to 2017). In terms of the full investigation: In model experiments, template switching captured about one uniquely barcoded TCR beta cDNA molecule for every two T cells. Using deep sequencing normalized with unique cDNA molecular identifiers, the study measured how TCR beta repertoire diversity changes with age. Four age groups were formed from the donors: young (average approximately 16 years), middle-aged (approximately 40), aged (roughly 59) and long-lived (more than 75). To avoid experimental bias, donors of different ages were spread randomly across the sequencing lanes. Two additional independent replicas of 1 million unique cDNA reads from the same blood draw were analyzed for two donors (one aged 18 to 30 and one aged 80 or older).

Systemically healthy Caucasian individuals from Russia, around 39 in total and aged roughly 6 to 95 years, were included as donors. About 10 milliliters of peripheral blood were collected from each donor into EDTA-treated Vacutainer tubes. Ficoll-Paque density-gradient centrifugation was used to isolate PBMCs, with at least 6 million per sample. Trizol reagent was used to extract total RNA from the PBMCs, yielding at least 5.5 micrograms per sample. Naive CD45RAhigh/CD27high T cell percentages were measured by flow cytometry on a PBMC aliquot from every donor. The library was made by 5' RACE. Sequencing took place on an Illumina HiSeq 2500. A second PCR of roughly 7 to 11 cycles was performed with a sample-barcoded 5' primer and a J-beta primer mix. Each TCR beta cDNA molecule received a unique molecular identifier from a template-switch 5' adaptor carrying 12 random nucleotides. Each sample yielded at least 2.5 million CDR3-containing paired-end reads. First-strand cDNA was synthesized from all RNA with the Mint cDNA synthesis kit, primed by a TRBC-specific oligonucleotide. Following uracil-DNA glycosylase treatment, all cDNA underwent a first 18-cycle PCR with the universal primers M1SS and BC2_uni_R. The source study handled its data this way. For normalization, 1 million high-quality reads were randomly selected from each sample, with every read carrying a distinct molecular identifier. Reads sharing molecular identifiers were discarded rather than binned into consensus sequences. MiTCR, with a Q25 quality threshold and the strictest error-elimination algorithm, was used for CDR3 identification, clonotype clustering and error correction. A nonparametric unseen species model with Euler transformation was used to estimate a lower bound on total TCR beta diversity. TCRdb ran its own pipeline on the public reads, namely fastp trimming at Q25 and MiXCR clone calling, and kept in-frame beta chains. Each entry merges the rows of one CDR3 protein and shows their most common DNA and genes. The V and J calls and clone size come from TCRdb's table, not from the authors' own analysis. The sample yields roughly 700,000 distinct CDR3 sequences; around half were counted once. The ten largest make up 25% to 35% of the sample.

The CDR3, cysteine through phenylalanine, is 11 amino acids long. The read is trimmed to its CDR3 DNA, 33 bases read in frame from base 1. The V end gives up 7 bases and the J end 6 bases, leaving 2 bases in the junction not matched to a gene. CDR1 and CDR2 are read off the germline V gene as SQVTM and ANQGSEA. Paper-wide results and their limitations: Because the CMV infection status of the donors was unknown, age-related changes in expanded clonotypes may potentially have been confounded. Since profiling was done on bulk unsorted PBMCs, naive and antigen-experienced compartments could not be conclusively compared. Observed TCR beta diversity correlated strongly with the percentage of naive T cells measured by flow cytometry. Estimates of total diversity from one million sequenced T cells were regarded as lower bounds and underestimates. Observed TCR beta diversity per million T cells fell roughly linearly with age, and a significant reduction was already apparent by age around 44. Compared with the aged group, more naive CD4+ T cells, fewer expanded clones and increased TCR diversity were shown by the long-lived group, suggesting age selection.

This clonotype was recorded a few times. Its specific antigen is unknown. The sample holds no much larger clone one base away, and base qualities are not on file. This clonotype originated in an older woman in good health. Sequencing was carried out using blood. Rearrangement joined TRBV29-1 to TRBJ1-2, with 10 bases aligning to TRBD1. The CDR3 sequence is CSGQGADGYTF. The DNA sequence is as follows: TGCAGCGGACAGGGGGCGGATGGCTACACCTTC.